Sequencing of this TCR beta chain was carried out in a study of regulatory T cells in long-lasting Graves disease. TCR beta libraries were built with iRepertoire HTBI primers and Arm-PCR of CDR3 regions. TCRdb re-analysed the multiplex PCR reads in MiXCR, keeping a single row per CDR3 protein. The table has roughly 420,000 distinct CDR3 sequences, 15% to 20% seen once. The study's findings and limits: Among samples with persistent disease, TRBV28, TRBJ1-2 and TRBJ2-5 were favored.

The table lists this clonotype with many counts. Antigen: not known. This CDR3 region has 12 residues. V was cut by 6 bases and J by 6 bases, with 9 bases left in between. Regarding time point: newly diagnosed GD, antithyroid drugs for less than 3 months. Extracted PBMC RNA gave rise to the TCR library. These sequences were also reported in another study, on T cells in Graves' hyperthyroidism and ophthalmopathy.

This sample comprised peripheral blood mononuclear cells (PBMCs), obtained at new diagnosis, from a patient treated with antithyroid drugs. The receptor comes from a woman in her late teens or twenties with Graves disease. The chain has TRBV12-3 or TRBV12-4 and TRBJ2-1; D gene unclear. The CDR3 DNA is TGTGCCAGCAGCCTGGCTGGCAATGAGCAGTTCTTC. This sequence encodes CASSLAGNEQFF.